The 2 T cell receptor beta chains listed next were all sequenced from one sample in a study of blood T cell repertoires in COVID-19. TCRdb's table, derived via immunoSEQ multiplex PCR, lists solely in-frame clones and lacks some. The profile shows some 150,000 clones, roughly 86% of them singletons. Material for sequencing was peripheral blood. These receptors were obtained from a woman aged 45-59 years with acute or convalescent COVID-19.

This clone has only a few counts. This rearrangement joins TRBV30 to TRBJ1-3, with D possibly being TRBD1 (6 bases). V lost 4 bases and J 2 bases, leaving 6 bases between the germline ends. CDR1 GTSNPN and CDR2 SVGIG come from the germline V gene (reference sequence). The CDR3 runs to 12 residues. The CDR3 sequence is CAWNRAGNTIYF. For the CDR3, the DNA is TGTGCCTGGAACAGGGCTGGAAACACCATATATTTT.

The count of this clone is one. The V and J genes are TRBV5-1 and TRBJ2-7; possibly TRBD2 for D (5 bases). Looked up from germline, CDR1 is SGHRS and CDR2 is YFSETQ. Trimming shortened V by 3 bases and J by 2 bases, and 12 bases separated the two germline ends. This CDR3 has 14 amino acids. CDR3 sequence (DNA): TGCGCCAGCAGCTCGCAGGCCGGGACCTACGAGCAGTACTTC. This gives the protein CASSSQAGTYEQYF.